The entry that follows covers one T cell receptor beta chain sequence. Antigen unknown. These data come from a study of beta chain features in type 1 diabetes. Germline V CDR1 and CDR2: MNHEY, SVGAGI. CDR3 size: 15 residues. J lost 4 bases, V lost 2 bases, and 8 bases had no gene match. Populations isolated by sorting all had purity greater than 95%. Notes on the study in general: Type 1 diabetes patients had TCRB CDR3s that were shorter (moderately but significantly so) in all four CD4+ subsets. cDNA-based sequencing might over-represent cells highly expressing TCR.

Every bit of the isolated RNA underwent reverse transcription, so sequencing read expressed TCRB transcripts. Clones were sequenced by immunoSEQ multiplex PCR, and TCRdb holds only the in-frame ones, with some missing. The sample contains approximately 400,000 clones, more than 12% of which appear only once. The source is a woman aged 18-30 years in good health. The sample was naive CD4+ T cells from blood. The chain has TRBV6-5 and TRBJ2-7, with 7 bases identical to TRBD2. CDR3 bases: TGTGCCAGCAGTTACGTCAGCGGGAAAGAGTACGAGCAGTACTTC. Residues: CASSYVSGKEYEQYF.